This TCR beta chain derives from a study of CD8+ T cells in alopecia areata. General observations from the study: Besides other cells, scalp samples also yield sequences of resident alphabeta T cells from normal skin. Unlike in mice, where it was clearer, TCR sharing across patients was less clear, possibly HLA-related. Lesional scalp exceeded normal scalp in clonality, especially in alopecia totalis/universalis.

It was from PBMCs that CD4+ and CD8+ T cells were sorted. TCR sequencing used cDNA made by reverse transcription of extracted RNA. Sequencing used immunoSEQ multiplex PCR; TCRdb keeps in-frame clones, though not all of them. The table records over 90,000 clones, around 50% of them present only once. To note about this clone: Its specificity is not known.

The sequence came from a human donor in good health. The sample taken for sequencing was CD4+ T cells sorted from blood.

CDR3 DNA sequence: TGTGCCAGCAGTTACCAGGGAGCGAACACCGGGGAGCTGTTTTTT. Translation gives CASSYQGANTGELFF. The V gene is TRBV6-5, the J gene TRBJ2-2; D might be TRBD1 or TRBD2, each matching 5 bases. CDR1 MNHEY and CDR2 SVGAGI come from the germline V gene. The CDR3 loop spans 15 amino acids. Trimming pared 2 bases from V and 0 bases from J, leaving 7 bases between.